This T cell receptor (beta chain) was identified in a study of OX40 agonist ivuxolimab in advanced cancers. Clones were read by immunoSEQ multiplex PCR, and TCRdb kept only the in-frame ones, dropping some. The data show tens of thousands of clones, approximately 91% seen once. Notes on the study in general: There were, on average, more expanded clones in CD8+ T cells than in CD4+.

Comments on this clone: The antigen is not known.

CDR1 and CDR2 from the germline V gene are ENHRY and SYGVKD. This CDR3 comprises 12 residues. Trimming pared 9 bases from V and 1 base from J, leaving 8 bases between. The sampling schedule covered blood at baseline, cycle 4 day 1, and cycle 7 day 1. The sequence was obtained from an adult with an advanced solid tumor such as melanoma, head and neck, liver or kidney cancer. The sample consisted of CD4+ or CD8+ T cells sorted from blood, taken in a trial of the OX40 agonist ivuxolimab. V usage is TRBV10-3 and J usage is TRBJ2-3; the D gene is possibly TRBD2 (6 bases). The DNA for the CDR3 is TGTGCCATAGCTAGCGGCACAGATACGCAGTATTTT. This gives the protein CAIASGTDTQYF.